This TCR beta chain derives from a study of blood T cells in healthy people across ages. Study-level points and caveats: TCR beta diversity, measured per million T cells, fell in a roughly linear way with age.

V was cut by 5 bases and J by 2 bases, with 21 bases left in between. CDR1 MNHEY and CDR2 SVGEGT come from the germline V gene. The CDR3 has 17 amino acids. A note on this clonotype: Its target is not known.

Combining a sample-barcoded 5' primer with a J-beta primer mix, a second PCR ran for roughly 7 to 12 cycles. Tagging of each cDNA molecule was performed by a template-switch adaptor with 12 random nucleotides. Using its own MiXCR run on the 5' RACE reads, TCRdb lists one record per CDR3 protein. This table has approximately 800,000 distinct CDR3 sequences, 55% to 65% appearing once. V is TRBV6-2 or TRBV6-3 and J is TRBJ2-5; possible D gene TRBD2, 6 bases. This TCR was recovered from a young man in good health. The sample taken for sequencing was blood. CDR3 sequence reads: CASSRLATLSRQETQYF. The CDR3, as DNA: TGTGCCAGCAGTCGGCTAGCGACACTCTCACGACAAGAGACCCAGTACTTC.